Each of the 27 T cell receptor beta chains below was sequenced from the same sample in a study of T cell responses to AZD1222 COVID-19 vaccine. Repertoires were generated with immunoSEQ multiplex PCR, while TCRdb's copy carries only in-frame clones and drops some. The sample holds 100,000 to 150,000 clones, approximately 88% seen once. Sequences were derived from peripheral blood, sampled on day 0 of AZD1222 vaccination. The receptors derive from an adult in good health.

The chain carries TRBV19 and TRBJ2-7; the D gene is possibly TRBD2 (6 bases). The V gene's germline CDR1 is LNHDA and CDR2 SQIVND (reference sequence). V lost 3 bases and J lost 4, with 13 bases in between. CDR3 length equals 14 residues. As DNA, the CDR3 is TGTGCCAGTAGTATCGGGACTCCGTGGTACGAGCAGTACTTC. This translates into CASSIGTPWYEQYF.

DNA of the CDR3: TGTGCCAGCAGCGTAGGCGGTCATCAGCCCCAGCATTTT. Encoded protein: CASSVGGHQPQHF. The chain recombines TRBV11-2 with TRBJ1-5; D ambiguous. V dropped 5 bases and J dropped 5 bases, with 10 bases sitting between them. This CDR3 region has 13 residues. Germline CDR1 reads SGHAT; CDR2 reads FQNNGV. The full variable domain, its missing parts supplied by reference TRBV11-2 and TRBJ1-5, is EAGVAQSPRYKIIEKRQSVAFWCNPISGHATLYWYQQILGQGPKLLIQFQNNGVVDDSQLPKDRFSAERLKGVDSTLKIQPAKLEDSAVYLCASSVGGHQPQHFGDGTRLSIL.

This clone was picked up one time. The gene calls are TRBV29-1 and TRBJ2-1, with D possibly matching TRBD2 (6 bases). V was pared by 6 bases and J by 7 bases, with 19 bases between. Germline CDR1 reads SQVTM; CDR2 reads ANQGSEA. The CDR3 totals 14 residues. In nucleotides, the CDR3 is TGCAGCGTGATACGGGAGCGTTTTAGAAATGAGCAGTTCTTC. Protein product: CSVIRERFRNEQFF.

The J gene is TRBJ2-1, the V gene TRBV7-2, with 9 bases aligning to TRBD2. The CDR3 totals 19 residues. Germline V CDR1 and CDR2: SGHTA, FQGNSA. J lost 1 base, V lost 1 base, and 11 bases had no gene match. CDR3 region: CASSLGLAGVLRSYNEQFF. CDR3 sequence (DNA): TGTGCCAGCAGCTTAGGGTTAGCGGGAGTCCTTCGTTCCTACAATGAGCAGTTCTTC.

CDR3 in amino acids: CASSKDRGNTEAFF. CDR3 in DNA: TGTGCCAGTAGTAAGGACAGGGGGAACACTGAAGCTTTCTTT. The chain links TRBV19 to TRBJ1-1, with 9 positions matching TRBD1. After removal of 4 bases from V and 1 base from J, the junction contained 1 base not matched to a gene. Germline V lookup: CDR1 LNHDA, CDR2 SQIVND (reference sequence). This CDR3 is built from 14 residues. The entire variable domain, with the rest obtained from reference TRBV19 and TRBJ1-1, is as follows: DGGITQSPKYLFRKEGQNVTLSCEQNLNHDAMYWYRQDPGQGLRLIYYSQIVNDFQKGDIAEGYSVSREKKESFPLTVTSAQKNPTAFYLCASSKDRGNTEAFFGQGTRLTVV.

The V and J genes are TRBV5-1 and TRBJ1-1; 9 bases are shared with TRBD1. The CDR3 totals 17 residues. V lost 4 bases and J lost 4; bases outside the gene matches: 14. Germline lookup yields CDR1 SGHRS and CDR2 YFSETQ. This chain's CDR3 is CASSPRQGGLSGTEAFF. The CDR3 DNA reads as TGCGCCAGCAGCCCCCGACAGGGGGGGCTGAGCGGCACTGAAGCTTTCTTT.

The J gene is TRBJ1-5, the V gene TRBV19, with D perhaps matching TRBD1 (5 bases). The CDR3 totals 15 residues. Looked up from germline, CDR1 is LNHDA and CDR2 is SQIVND (reference sequence). Trimming removed 1 base from V and 3 bases from J, with 10 bases in between. The CDR3 region is CASSIGRGLNQPQHF. In DNA, the CDR3 is TGTGCCAGTAGTATAGGTCGGGGCCTCAATCAGCCCCAGCATTTT.

This chain's CDR3 is CASSPTNAGLNTEAFF. The CDR3 DNA sequence: TGTGCCAGCAGCCCGACTAATGCGGGCCTAAACACTGAAGCTTTCTTT. V is TRBV27 and J is TRBJ1-1; D call uncertain. V lost 6 bases, J lost 2 bases, and 19 bases lay in between. Germline V gene data show CDR1 as MNHEY and CDR2 as SMNVEV (reference sequence). CDR3 length: 16 residues.

The chain has TRBV6-4 and TRBJ1-2, with a possible D match to TRBD1 (5 bases). This CDR3 contains 15 residues. Germline V gene data show CDR1 as MRHNA and CDR2 as SNTAGT. With 6 bases removed from V and 0 bases from J, the gap between germline ends came to 14 bases. DNA of the CDR3: TGTGCCAGCAGGGGGCAGGGCCCTTCTAACTATGGCTACACCTTC. It codes for CASRGQGPSNYGYTF.

The chain has TRBV7-9 and TRBJ1-1; 7 bases map to TRBD1. Germline CDR1 reads SEHNR; CDR2 reads FQNEAQ (reference sequence). V lost 4 bases, J lost 6 bases, and 8 bases stayed unmatched. The CDR3 sequence is 14 residues long. CDR3 in amino acids: CASSWRGPNPEAFF. For the CDR3, the DNA is TGTGCCAGCAGCTGGAGGGGGCCCAACCCTGAAGCTTTCTTT.

This chain uses TRBV7-2 with TRBJ2-7, with TRBD2 matching 12 bases. CDR1 is SGHTA, CDR2 FQGNSA, per germline. Germline trimming cut 4 bases from V and 6 bases from J; bases unmatched to any gene: 10. CDR3 length: 16 amino acids. CDR3 nucleotide sequence: TGTGCCAGCAGCTCCCGACTAGCGGGAGAGGTAGGCGAGCAGTACTTC. Amino acid sequence: CASSSRLAGEVGEQYF. The full variable domain, in which reference TRBV7-2 and TRBJ2-7 provide the parts outside the CDR3, is GAGVSQSPSNKVTEKGKDVELRCDPISGHTALYWYRQSLGQGLEFLIYFQGNSAPDKSGLPSDRFSAERTGGSVSTLTIQRTQQEDSAVYLCASSSRLAGEVGEQYFGPGTRLTVT.

The chain carries TRBV7-2 and TRBJ2-7; D remains ambiguous. This CDR3 contains 13 residues. Germline CDR1 SGHTA, CDR2 FQGNSA. V lost 4 bases and J lost 6, with 13 bases in between. CDR3 sequence reads: CASSYSPKSEQYF. DNA of the CDR3: TGTGCCAGCAGCTACTCCCCTAAGTCCGAGCAGTACTTC.

Concerning this clone itself: An end of the junction differs from the germline gene, which may be a read error. The chain combines TRBV11-2 with TRBJ1-2, with D possibly matching TRBD1 (5 bases). Germline loops: CDR1 SGHAT, CDR2 FQNNGV. The CDR3 is 11 residues long. CDR3 in amino acids: CASSFGAAPHF. The DNA for the CDR3 is TGTGCCAGCAGCTTTGGGGCGGCACCTCACTTC.

The gene calls are TRBV9 and TRBJ2-3, with unresolved D. The CDR3 extends over 14 amino acids. Germline V CDR1 and CDR2: SGDLS, YYNGEE. V gave up 0 bases and J gave up 2 bases, with 7 bases separating them. The DNA of the CDR3 is TGTGCCAGCAGCGTAGAAGCGTTCACAGATACGCAGTATTTT. It is translated as CASSVEAFTDTQYF.

The sample holds one count of this clone. The chain has TRBV5-1 and TRBJ1-2; D call uncertain. The CDR3 consists of 18 residues. Germline CDR1 is SGHRS and CDR2 is YFSETQ. V was trimmed by 0 bases and J by 2 bases, leaving 20 bases between them. CDR3 region: CASSLVNRPGSPNYGYTF. CDR3 in DNA: TGCGCCAGCAGCTTGGTTAATAGGCCGGGATCCCCAAACTATGGCTACACCTTC.

The chain recombines TRBV5-1 with TRBJ2-4, with TRBD1 matching 9 bases. Germline-derived CDR1 and CDR2 are SGHRS and YFSETQ. CDR3 length: 19 amino acids. The junction had 11 bases not matched to a gene; V was cut back by 0 bases and J by 1 base. The CDR3 spells CASSLGTGQGTRAKNIQYF. The CDR3, as DNA: TGCGCCAGCAGCTTGGGTACCGGACAGGGGACGAGGGCCAAAAACATTCAGTACTTC.

CDR3 sequence reads: CASSSFDGNTEAFF. CDR3 nucleotides: TGTGCCAGCTCCTCCTTCGACGGGAACACTGAAGCTTTCTTT. The rearrangement joins TRBV6-5 to TRBJ1-1, with D hard to call. Germline V gene lookup returns CDR1 MNHEY and CDR2 SVGAGI. The CDR3 has 14 amino acids. V lost 8 bases to trimming and J lost 1 base, with 14 bases between them.

This rearrangement joins TRBV5-1 to TRBJ1-5; 7 nucleotides line up with TRBD1. In germline, CDR1 is SGHRS, CDR2 YFSETQ. V was pared by 0 bases and J by 7 bases, with 4 bases of the junction left unmatched. This CDR3 is 14 amino acids long. For the CDR3, the DNA is TGCGCCAGCAGCTTGGGGCAGGGGGAACAGCCCCAGCATTTT. This gives the protein CASSLGQGEQPQHF.

This clone was observed a single time. The V call is TRBV27, the J call TRBJ1-2; 7 positions agree with TRBD1. J lost 2 bases, V lost 4 bases, and 4 bases had no gene match. CDR1 and CDR2 from the germline V gene are MNHEY and SMNVEV (reference sequence). The CDR3 totals 14 residues. This CDR3 is CASSSRDSNYGYTF. The DNA for the CDR3 is TGTGCCAGCAGTTCCCGGGACAGCAACTATGGCTACACCTTC.

The chain joins TRBV11-2 to TRBJ2-1, with TRBD2 matching over 8 bases. CDR3 length equals 16 residues. The V gene's germline CDR1 is SGHAT and CDR2 FQNNGV. Trimming cost V 5 bases and J 9 bases; bases outside gene matches: 15. The CDR3 protein is CASSPLVSGGSGEQFF. CDR3 nucleotide sequence: TGTGCCAGCAGCCCCCTCGTTTCGGGAGGGTCGGGTGAGCAGTTCTTC.

The J gene is TRBJ1-2, the V gene TRBV3-1 (or the pseudogene TRBV3-2), with a weak D call TRBD1 (5 bases). Looked up from germline, CDR1 is LGHDT and CDR2 is YNNKEL (reference sequence). Trimming pared 4 bases from V and 1 base from J, leaving 13 bases between. This CDR3 spans 15 amino acids. The CDR3 nucleotides are TGTGCCAGCAGCCCTGAGGGACGGAGTAACTATGGCTACACCTTC. The encoded protein is CASSPEGRSNYGYTF.

The CDR3 DNA is TGTGCCAGCAGCCAAGATCAGGAGCACCTCATTCCCAATTTGTACGAGCAGTACTTC. It codes for CASSQDQEHLIPNLYEQYF. The chain joins TRBV4-2 to TRBJ2-7; D is unresolved. V lost 0 bases and J 4 bases, leaving 25 bases between the germline ends. The CDR3 contains 19 residues. The germline V gene encodes CDR1 LGHNA and CDR2 YNFKEQ.

This clone was seen only once. The chain joins TRBV6-5 to TRBJ1-2; D is undetermined. V was shortened by 2 bases and J by 4 bases, with 14 bases between the two germline ends. The CDR3 covers 15 residues. Germline CDR1 reads MNHEY; CDR2 reads SVGAGI. For the CDR3, the DNA is TGTGCCAGCAGTTACGAAGAGGGTGGGATCTATGGCTACACCTTC. It codes for CASSYEEGGIYGYTF.

This sequence joins TRBV5-4 and TRBJ1-1; no clear D. From germline, CDR1 is SGHNT and CDR2 YYREEE (reference sequence). The V and J ends lost 0 bases and 0 bases respectively, with 6 bases between them. This CDR3 has 14 amino acids. The CDR3 sequence: CASSLGGLNTEAFF. The CDR3 coding sequence is TGTGCCAGCAGCTTGGGGGGATTGAACACTGAAGCTTTCTTT.

The chain recombines TRBV6-1 with TRBJ2-3; 9 nucleotides match TRBD2. With 1 base clipped from V and 0 bases from J, the junction kept 26 bases outside the gene matches. The CDR3 runs 24 residues. The germline CDR1 and CDR2 sequences are MNHNS and SASEGT. Here the CDR3 reads CASSEDMCMEFKQREVRSTDTQYF. For the CDR3, the DNA is TGTGCCAGCAGTGAAGATATGTGTATGGAATTCAAGCAGCGGGAGGTCAGAAGCACAGATACGCAGTATTTT.

The V call is TRBV3-1 (or the pseudogene TRBV3-2), the J call TRBJ2-1, with 7 bases identical to TRBD1. The V gene end was trimmed by 1 base and the J gene end by 1 base; junction bases not matched to a gene: 1. Germline V lookup: CDR1 LGHDT, CDR2 YNNKEL (reference sequence). The length of the CDR3 is 15 residues. The DNA for the CDR3 is TGTGCCAGCAGCCAAGTGACAGGGTCCTACAATGAGCAGTTCTTC. Amino acids: CASSQVTGSYNEQFF.

The chain has TRBV20-1 and TRBJ1-4; possibly TRBD1 for D (5 bases). Trimming cost V 3 bases and J 4 bases, with 12 bases left between them. Germline values: CDR1 DFQATT, CDR2 SNEGSKA (reference sequence). The CDR3 runs 14 residues. CDR3 sequence: CSASGGEVNEKLFF. The CDR3 DNA sequence: TGCAGTGCTAGTGGGGGGGAGGTTAATGAAAAACTGTTTTTT.